The 8 T cell receptor beta chains below all came from one sample that was sequenced in a study of blood T cell repertoires in COVID-19. This table comes from immunoSEQ multiplex PCR, and its TCRdb copy is limited to in-frame clones, with some not included. The sample lists a few hundred thousand clones, 85% to 90% occurring once. Material: PBMCs or T cells enriched from blood (not recorded which). The receptors stem from a woman between 40 and 50 years old who had recovered from COVID-19.

This clone appeared a single time. This chain joins TRBV27 and TRBJ2-3; 15 bases map to TRBD2. Germline CDR1 MNHEY, CDR2 SMNVEV (reference sequence). V gave up 5 bases and J gave up 3 bases; unmatched junction bases: 3. The CDR3 length is 16 residues. The CDR3 region is CASSLGLAGGTDTQYF. In nucleotides, the CDR3 is TGTGCCAGCAGTCTCGGACTAGCGGGAGGGACAGATACGCAGTATTTT.

V and J are TRBV4-1 and TRBJ1-4; D not certain. V was trimmed by 3 bases and J by 3 bases, leaving 11 bases between them. CDR1 MGHRA and CDR2 YSYEKL come from the germline V gene. CDR3 size: 15 residues. This chain's CDR3 is CASSQRDESNEKLFF. The CDR3, as DNA: TGCGCCAGCAGCCAGAGGGATGAGTCTAATGAAAAACTGTTTTTT.

The genes are TRBV2 and TRBJ1-2; 7 bases agree with TRBD1. Losses at the gene ends were 3 bases for V and 4 bases for J; bases not matched to a gene: 8. Germline V lookup: CDR1 SNHLY, CDR2 FYNNEI. CDR3 length: 15 amino acids. CDR3 coding DNA: TGTGCCAGCAGTGAGACAACCGGGACAGTCTATGGCTACACCTTC. Translation: CASSETTGTVYGYTF. The full variable domain, rest sourced from reference TRBV2 and TRBJ1-2, is EPEVTQTPSHQVTQMGQEVILRCVPISNHLYFYWYRQILGQKVEFLVSFYNNEISEKSEIFDDQFSVERPDGSNFTLKIRSTKLEDSAMYFCASSETTGTVYGYTFGSGTRLTVV.

The chain joins TRBV11-3 to TRBJ1-2; D call uncertain. Trimming shortened V by 3 bases and J by 0 bases, and 8 bases separated the two germline ends. The CDR3 runs 14 residues. Germline V gives CDR1 SGHNT, CDR2 YENEEA. The CDR3 DNA sequence: TGTGCCAGCAGCTTTATCGGAGCTAACTATGGCTACACCTTC. Residues: CASSFIGANYGYTF.

The chain employs TRBV6-5 and TRBJ2-3, with TRBD1 matching over 9 bases. This CDR3 comprises 13 residues. The germline gives CDR1 MNHEY, CDR2 SVGAGI. V lost 6 bases to trimming and J lost 7 bases; unmatched junction nucleotides: 5. Here the CDR3 reads CASRGQGYYTQYF. In DNA form, the CDR3 reads TGTGCCAGCAGAGGACAGGGGTATTATACGCAGTATTTT.

The V gene is TRBV30, the J gene TRBJ2-5, with 7 bases identical to TRBD2. In germline, CDR1 is GTSNPN, CDR2 SVGIG (reference sequence). With 0 bases clipped from V and 5 bases from J, the junction kept 6 bases outside the gene matches. This CDR3 is built from 14 residues. The CDR3 DNA reads TGTGCCTGGAGTGTAGTCGGGGGGTGGGAGACCCAGTACTTC. Translated, it gives CAWSVVGGWETQYF.

The V and J genes are TRBV10-3 and TRBJ1-1, with 8 bases that match TRBD1. With V trimmed by 3 bases and J by 1 base, 10 bases remained unmatched. Germline-derived CDR1 and CDR2 are ENHRY and SYGVKD. The CDR3 runs to 17 residues. The CDR3 coding sequence is TGTGCCATCAGTGAAACCGGACAGGGTATAACGAACACTGAAGCTTTCTTT. Protein: CAISETGQGITNTEAFF.

V gene TRBV6-5 combines with J gene TRBJ1-2; no firm D call. The germline CDR1 and CDR2 sequences are MNHEY and SVGAGI. V dropped 11 bases and J dropped 3 bases, with 16 bases sitting between them. There are 13 residues in the CDR3. In DNA form, the CDR3 reads TGTGCCGCCAGCATCGGGGAGGACTATGGCTACACCTTC. Amino acids: CAASIGEDYGYTF.